This T cell receptor beta chain is from a study of neurological immune-mediated disorders. This clonotype has a count of ten or more. TCRdb re-called the 5' RACE reads through MiXCR, storing one row per CDR3 protein. This sample carries fewer than 60,000 distinct CDR3 sequences, 9% to 12% of them seen once, and the ten largest clones take 5.3%. The CDR3 sequence is 11 residues long. The germline V gene encodes CDR1 SGHRS and CDR2 YFSETQ. The J segment lost 6 bases and the V segment lost 8 bases, leaving 2 bases of the junction unmatched. The sample comprised PBMCs. This sequence was found in a man between 65 and 85 years old with HTLV-1-associated myelopathy (HAM/TSP). The chain links TRBV5-1 to TRBJ2-3; TRBD2 agrees at 8 bases. The CDR3 region has the DNA TGCGCCAGGACGGGAGGGGATACGCAGTATTTT. This sequence encodes CARTGGDTQYF.